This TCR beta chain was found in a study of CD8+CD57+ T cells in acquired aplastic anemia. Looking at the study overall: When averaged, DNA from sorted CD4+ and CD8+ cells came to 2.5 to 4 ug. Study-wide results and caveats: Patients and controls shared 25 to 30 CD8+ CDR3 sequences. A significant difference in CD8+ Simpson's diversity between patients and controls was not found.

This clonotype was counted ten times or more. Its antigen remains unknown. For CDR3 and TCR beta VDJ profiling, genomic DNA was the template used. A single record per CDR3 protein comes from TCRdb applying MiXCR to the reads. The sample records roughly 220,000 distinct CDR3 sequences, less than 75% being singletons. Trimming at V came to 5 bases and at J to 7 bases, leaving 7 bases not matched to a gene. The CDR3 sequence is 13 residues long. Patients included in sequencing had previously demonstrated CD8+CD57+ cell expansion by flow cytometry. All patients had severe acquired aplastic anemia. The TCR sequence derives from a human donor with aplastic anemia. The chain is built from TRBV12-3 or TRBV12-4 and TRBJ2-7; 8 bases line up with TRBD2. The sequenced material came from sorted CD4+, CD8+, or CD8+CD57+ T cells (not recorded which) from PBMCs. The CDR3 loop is CASSGIAGREQYF. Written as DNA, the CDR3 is TGTGCCAGCAGTGGGATAGCGGGGAGGGAGCAGTACTTC.